Below, one T cell receptor (beta chain) is given with its context. Unique molecular identifiers were incorporated during preparation of the TCRbeta library. TCRdb re-called the PCR reads through MiXCR, storing one row per CDR3 protein. The sample holds approximately 200,000 distinct CDR3 sequences, less than 15% seen once. The data are from a study of T-cell reconstitution after alpha-beta-depleted transplantation in children. CDR3 length equals 16 residues. Germline V gives CDR1 SGHVS, CDR2 FNYEAQ. V lost 8 bases and J lost 2; bases outside the gene matches: 10. This chain uses TRBV7-6 with TRBJ2-2; the match to TRBD1 covers 8 bases. This receptor was taken from a human donor who donated a stem cell graft to a child with acute lymphoblastic leukemia. The sequenced sample was PBMCs from the stem cell graft donor, obtained from the stem cell graft. The DNA for the CDR3 is TGTGCCAGCGGACCTCTTGGACAGGGAAACACCGGGGAGCTGTTTTTT. Translating gives CASGPLGQGNTGELFF.